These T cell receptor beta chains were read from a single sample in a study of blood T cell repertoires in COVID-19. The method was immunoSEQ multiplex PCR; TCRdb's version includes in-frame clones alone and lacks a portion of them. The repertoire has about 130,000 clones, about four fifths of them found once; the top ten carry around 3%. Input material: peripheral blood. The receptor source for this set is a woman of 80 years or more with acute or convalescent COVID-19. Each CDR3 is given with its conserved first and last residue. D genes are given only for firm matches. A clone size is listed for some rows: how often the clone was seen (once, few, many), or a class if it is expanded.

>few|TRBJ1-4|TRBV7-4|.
CASIEQEGRGEANEKLFF
TGTGCCAGCATCGAACAGGAGGGCCGGGGGGAGGCTAATGAAAAACTGTTTTTT
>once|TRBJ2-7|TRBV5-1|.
CASTMGAPTYEQYF
TGCGCCAGCACCATGGGGGCCCCTACCTACGAGCAGTACTTC
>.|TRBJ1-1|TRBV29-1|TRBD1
CSVTSRGQGMGTEAFF
TGCAGCGTCACCTCCCGGGGACAGGGTATGGGCACTGAAGCTTTCTTT
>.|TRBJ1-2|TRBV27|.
CASSPPGQGNGYTF
TGTGCCAGCAGTCCCCCGGGGCAGGGGAATGGCTACACCTTC
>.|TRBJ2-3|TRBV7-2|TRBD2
CASTPGTSGTQYF
TGTGCCAGCACCCCCGGGACTAGCGGTACGCAGTATTTT
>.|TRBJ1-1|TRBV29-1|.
CSGGAHHSTEAFF
TGCAGCGGGGGGGCTCACCACAGTACTGAAGCTTTCTTT
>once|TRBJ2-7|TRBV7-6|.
CASSLLKGAYEQYF
TGTGCCAGCAGCTTACTCAAGGGGGCCTACGAGCAGTACTTC
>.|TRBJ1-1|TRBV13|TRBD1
CASSSGQGGPKGTEAFF
TGTGCCAGCAGCTCCGGACAGGGGGGACCGAAGGGCACTGAAGCTTTCTTT
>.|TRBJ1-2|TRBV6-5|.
CASETTVYGYTF
TGTGCCAGCGAGACGACAGTCTATGGCTACACCTTC
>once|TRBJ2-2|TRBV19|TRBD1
CASTLRGLEGELFF
TGTGCCAGTACCCTCAGGGGGCTGGAGGGGGAGCTGTTTTTT
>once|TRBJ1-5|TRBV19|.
CASSMDRAGDQPQHF
TGTGCCAGTAGTATGGACCGGGCCGGGGATCAGCCCCAGCATTTT
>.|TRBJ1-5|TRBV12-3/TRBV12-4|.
CASSIIGNQPQHF
TGTGCCAGCAGTATCATTGGCAATCAGCCCCAGCATTTT
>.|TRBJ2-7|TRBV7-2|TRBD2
CASSLVRASGGQYF
TGTGCCAGCAGCTTAGTGCGGGCTAGCGGGGGGCAGTACTTC
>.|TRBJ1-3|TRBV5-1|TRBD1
CASASDRGGGNTIYF
TGCGCCAGTGCCTCCGACAGGGGAGGTGGAAACACCATATATTTT
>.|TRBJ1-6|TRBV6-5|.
CASRGQGFGSPLHF
TGTGCCAGCAGAGGGCAGGGATTTGGGTCACCCCTCCACTTT
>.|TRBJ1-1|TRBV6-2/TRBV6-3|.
CASSYVPDREAFF
TGTGCCAGCAGTTACGTTCCAGACAGGGAAGCTTTCTTT
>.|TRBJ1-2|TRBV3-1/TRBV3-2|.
CASNVRGVNYGYTF
TGTGCCAGCAACGTGCGGGGGGTGAACTATGGCTACACCTTC